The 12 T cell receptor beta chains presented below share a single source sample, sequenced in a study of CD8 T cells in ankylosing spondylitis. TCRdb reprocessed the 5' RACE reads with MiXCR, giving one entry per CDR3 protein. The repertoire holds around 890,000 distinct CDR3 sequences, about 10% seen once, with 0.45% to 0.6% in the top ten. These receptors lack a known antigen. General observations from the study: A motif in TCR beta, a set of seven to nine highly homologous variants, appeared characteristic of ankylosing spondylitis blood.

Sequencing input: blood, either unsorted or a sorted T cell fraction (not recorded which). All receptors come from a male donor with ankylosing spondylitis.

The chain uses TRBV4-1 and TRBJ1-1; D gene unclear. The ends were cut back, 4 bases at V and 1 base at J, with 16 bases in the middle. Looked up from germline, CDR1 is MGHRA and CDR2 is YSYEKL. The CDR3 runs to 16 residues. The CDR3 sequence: CASSRKVQPENTEAFF. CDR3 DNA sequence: TGCGCCAGCAGCCGAAAGGTACAGCCCGAGAACACTGAAGCTTTCTTT.

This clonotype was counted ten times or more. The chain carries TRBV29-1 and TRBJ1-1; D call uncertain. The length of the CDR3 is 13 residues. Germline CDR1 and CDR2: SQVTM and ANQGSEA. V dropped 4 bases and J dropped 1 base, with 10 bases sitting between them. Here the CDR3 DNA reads TGCAGCGTTGGCCTAGGGAAGAACACTGAAGCTTTCTTT. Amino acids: CSVGLGKNTEAFF.

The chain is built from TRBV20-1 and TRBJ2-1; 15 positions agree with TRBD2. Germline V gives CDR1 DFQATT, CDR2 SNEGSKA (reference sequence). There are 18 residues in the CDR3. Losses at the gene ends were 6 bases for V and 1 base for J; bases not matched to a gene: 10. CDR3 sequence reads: CSALGTSGGQFSYNEQFF. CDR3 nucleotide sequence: TGCAGTGCCCTCGGGACTAGCGGGGGGCAGTTTTCCTACAATGAGCAGTTCTTC.

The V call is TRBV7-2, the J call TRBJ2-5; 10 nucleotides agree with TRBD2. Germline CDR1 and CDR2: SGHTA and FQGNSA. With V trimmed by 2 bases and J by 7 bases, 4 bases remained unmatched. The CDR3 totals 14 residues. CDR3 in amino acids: CASSLTSGVLTQYF. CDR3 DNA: TGTGCCAGCAGCTTAACTAGCGGGGTTTTGACCCAGTACTTC.

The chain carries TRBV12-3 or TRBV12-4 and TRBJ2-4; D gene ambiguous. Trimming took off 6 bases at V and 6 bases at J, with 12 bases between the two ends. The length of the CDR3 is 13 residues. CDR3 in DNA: TGTGCCAGCAGCCCCATTGTTGGAAACATTCAGTACTTC. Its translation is CASSPIVGNIQYF.

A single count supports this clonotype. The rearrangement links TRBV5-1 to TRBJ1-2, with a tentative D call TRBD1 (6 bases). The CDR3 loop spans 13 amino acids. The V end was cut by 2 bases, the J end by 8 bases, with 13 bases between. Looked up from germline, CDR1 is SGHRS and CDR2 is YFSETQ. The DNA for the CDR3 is TGCGCCAGCAGCTTAACAGGGTACGAAGGCTACACCTTC. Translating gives CASSLTGYEGYTF. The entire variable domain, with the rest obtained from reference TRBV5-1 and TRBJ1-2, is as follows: KAGVTQTPRYLIKTRGQQVTLSCSPISGHRSVSWYQQTPGQGLQFLFEYFSETQRNKGNFPGRFSGRQFSNSRSEMNVSTLELGDSALYLCASSLTGYEGYTFGSGTRLTVV.

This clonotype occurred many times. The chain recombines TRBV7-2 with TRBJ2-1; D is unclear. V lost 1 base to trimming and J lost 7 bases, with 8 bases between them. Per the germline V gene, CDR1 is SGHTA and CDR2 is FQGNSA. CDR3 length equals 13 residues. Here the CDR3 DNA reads TGTGCCAGCAGCTTAGTGTCCAAAAATGAGCAGTTCTTC. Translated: CASSLVSKNEQFF.

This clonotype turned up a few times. In DNA form, the CDR3 reads TGTGCCAGCGGTCAATGGACAACTCGAAACACCATATATTTT. Its translation: CASGQWTTRNTIYF. V gene TRBV7-9 combines with J gene TRBJ1-3, with D possibly TRBD1 on 5 matching bases. Trimming stripped 8 bases from V and 5 bases from J, with 16 bases between. The length of the CDR3 is 14 residues. Germline lookup yields CDR1 SEHNR and CDR2 FQNEAQ (reference sequence).

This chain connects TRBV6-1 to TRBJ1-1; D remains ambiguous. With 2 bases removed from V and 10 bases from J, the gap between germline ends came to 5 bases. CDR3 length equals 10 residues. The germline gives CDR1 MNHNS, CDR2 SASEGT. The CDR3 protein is CASSEYGAFF. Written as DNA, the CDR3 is TGTGCCAGCAGTGAATATGGAGCTTTCTTT.

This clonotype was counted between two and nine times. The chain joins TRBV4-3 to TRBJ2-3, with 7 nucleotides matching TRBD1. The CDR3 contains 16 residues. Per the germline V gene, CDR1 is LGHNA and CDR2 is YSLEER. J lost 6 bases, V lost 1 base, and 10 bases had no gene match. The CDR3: CASSQGRQGVRDTQYF. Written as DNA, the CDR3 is TGCGCCAGCAGCCAAGGTCGACAGGGAGTTCGTGATACGCAGTATTTT.

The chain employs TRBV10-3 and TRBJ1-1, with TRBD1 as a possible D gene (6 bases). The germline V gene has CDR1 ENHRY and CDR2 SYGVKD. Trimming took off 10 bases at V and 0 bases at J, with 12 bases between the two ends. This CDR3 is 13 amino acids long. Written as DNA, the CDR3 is TGTGCCACGGAGGGGGAGATGAACACTGAAGCTTTCTTT. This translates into CATEGEMNTEAFF.

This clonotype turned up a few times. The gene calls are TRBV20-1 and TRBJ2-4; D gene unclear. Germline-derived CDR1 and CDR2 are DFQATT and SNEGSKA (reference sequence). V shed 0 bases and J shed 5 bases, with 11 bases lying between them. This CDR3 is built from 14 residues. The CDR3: CSARDPQVQNIQYF. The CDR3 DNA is TGCAGTGCTAGAGATCCCCAGGTTCAAAACATTCAGTACTTC.